Each of the 6 T cell receptor beta chains below was sequenced from the same sample in a study of T cells in Graves' hyperthyroidism and ophthalmopathy. RNA transcripts were the template for amplifying TCR beta CDR3 regions. HTBI primers were employed in a first-round RT-PCR of the TCR CDR3. In TCRdb, the multiplex PCR reads were re-called with MiXCR into one record per CDR3 protein. The profile shows around 300,000 distinct CDR3 sequences, 13% to 15% of them singletons. Sequencing was carried out using blood. These receptors all stem from a woman between 45 and 65 years old with Graves' hyperthyroidism that later progressed to Graves' ophthalmopathy.

The V call is TRBV6-1, the J call TRBJ1-2; 11 nucleotides line up with TRBD1. Per germline, CDR1 MNHNS and CDR2 SASEGT. The CDR3 contains 14 residues. V trimming: 6 bases; J trimming: 9 bases; junction bases outside the gene matches: 9. The CDR3 region is CASSQDRGRGRYTF. In nucleotides, the CDR3 is TGTGCCAGCAGCCAGGACAGGGGGCGTGGGCGCTACACCTTC.

This clonotype has at least ten counts. The CDR3 is CASSHRKNTEAFF. CDR3 in DNA: TGTGCCAGCAGCCACCGGAAGAACACTGAAGCTTTCTTT. This rearrangement joins TRBV6-1 to TRBJ1-1; D is unresolved. CDR1 is MNHNS and CDR2 is SASEGT in the germline V gene. The V gene lost 6 bases and the J gene lost 1 base, with 9 bases spanning the gap. The CDR3 length is 13 residues.

In its sample, this clonotype was seen a few times. The chain recombines TRBV10-2 with TRBJ1-6, with a possible D match to TRBD1 (6 bases). The CDR3 sequence is 14 residues long. Trimming removed 7 bases at V and 8 bases at J, with 15 bases between. CDR1 is WSHSY, CDR2 SAAADI, per germline. CDR3 sequence: CASMEGGGYSPLHF. The DNA for the CDR3 is TGCGCCAGCATGGAAGGGGGTGGTTATTCACCCCTCCACTTT.

This clonotype was seen many times. The chain has TRBV12-3 or TRBV12-4 and TRBJ2-7, with 9 bases identical to TRBD1. The CDR3 length is 14 residues. The J segment lost 1 base and the V segment lost 6 bases, leaving 4 bases of the junction unmatched. The CDR3 loop is CASRRTGASYEQYF. The CDR3 nucleotides read TGTGCCAGCAGGCGGACAGGGGCTTCCTACGAGCAGTACTTC.

There are many counts of this clonotype. The chain employs TRBV2 and TRBJ2-2; 7 bases align to TRBD2. Germline V lookup: CDR1 SNHLY, CDR2 FYNNEI. The CDR3 runs to 15 residues. Unmatched junction bases numbered 4, after V lost 3 bases and J lost 3 bases. CDR3 region: CASSETAGDTGELFF. DNA of the CDR3: TGTGCCAGCAGTGAGACGGCGGGAGACACCGGGGAGCTGTTTTTT.

This clonotype has at least ten counts. V and J are TRBV6-1 and TRBJ1-2; D gene ambiguous. Germline V CDR1 and CDR2: MNHNS, SASEGT. The CDR3 runs to 13 residues. The ends were cut back, 8 bases at V and 2 bases at J, with 12 bases in the middle. The CDR3 region is CASWRSDNYGYTF. The CDR3 nucleotides read TGTGCCAGCTGGAGGAGTGACAACTATGGCTACACCTTC.